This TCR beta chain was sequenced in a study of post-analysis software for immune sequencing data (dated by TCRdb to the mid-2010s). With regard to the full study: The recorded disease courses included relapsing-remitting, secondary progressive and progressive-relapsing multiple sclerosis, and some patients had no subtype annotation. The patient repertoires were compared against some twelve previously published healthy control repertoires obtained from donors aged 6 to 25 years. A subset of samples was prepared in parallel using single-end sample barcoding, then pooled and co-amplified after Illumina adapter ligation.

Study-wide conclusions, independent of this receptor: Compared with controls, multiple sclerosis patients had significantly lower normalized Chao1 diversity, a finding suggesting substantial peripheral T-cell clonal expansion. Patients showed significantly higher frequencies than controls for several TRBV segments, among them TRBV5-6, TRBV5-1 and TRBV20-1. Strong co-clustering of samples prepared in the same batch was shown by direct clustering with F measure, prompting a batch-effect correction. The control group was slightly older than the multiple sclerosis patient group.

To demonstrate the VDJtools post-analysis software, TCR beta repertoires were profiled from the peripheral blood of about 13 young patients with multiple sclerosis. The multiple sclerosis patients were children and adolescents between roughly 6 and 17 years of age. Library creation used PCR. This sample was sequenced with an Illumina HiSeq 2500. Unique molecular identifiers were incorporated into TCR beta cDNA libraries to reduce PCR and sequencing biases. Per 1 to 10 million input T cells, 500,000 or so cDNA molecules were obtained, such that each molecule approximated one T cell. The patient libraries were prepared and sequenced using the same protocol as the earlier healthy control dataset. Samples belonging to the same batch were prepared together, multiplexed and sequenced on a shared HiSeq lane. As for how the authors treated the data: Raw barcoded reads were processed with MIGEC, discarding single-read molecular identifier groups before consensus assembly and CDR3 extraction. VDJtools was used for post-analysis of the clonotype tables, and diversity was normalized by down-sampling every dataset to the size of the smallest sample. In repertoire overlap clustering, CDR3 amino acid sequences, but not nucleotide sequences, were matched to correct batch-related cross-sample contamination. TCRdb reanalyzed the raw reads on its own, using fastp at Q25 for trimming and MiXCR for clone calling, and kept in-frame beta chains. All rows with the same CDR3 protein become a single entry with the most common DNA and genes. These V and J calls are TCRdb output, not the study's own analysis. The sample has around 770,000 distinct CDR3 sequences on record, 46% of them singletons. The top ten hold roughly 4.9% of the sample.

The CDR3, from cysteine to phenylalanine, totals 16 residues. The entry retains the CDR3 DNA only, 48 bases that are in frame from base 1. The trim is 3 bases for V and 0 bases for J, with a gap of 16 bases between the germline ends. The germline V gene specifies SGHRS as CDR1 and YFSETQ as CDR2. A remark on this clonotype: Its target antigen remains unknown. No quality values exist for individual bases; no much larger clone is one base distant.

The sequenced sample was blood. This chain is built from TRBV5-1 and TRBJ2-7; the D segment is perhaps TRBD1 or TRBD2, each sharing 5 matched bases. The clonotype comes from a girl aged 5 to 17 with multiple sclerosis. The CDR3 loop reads CASSSLPGPISYEQYF. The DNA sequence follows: TGCGCCAGCAGCTCGCTACCGGGACCGATCTCCTACGAGCAGTACTTC.